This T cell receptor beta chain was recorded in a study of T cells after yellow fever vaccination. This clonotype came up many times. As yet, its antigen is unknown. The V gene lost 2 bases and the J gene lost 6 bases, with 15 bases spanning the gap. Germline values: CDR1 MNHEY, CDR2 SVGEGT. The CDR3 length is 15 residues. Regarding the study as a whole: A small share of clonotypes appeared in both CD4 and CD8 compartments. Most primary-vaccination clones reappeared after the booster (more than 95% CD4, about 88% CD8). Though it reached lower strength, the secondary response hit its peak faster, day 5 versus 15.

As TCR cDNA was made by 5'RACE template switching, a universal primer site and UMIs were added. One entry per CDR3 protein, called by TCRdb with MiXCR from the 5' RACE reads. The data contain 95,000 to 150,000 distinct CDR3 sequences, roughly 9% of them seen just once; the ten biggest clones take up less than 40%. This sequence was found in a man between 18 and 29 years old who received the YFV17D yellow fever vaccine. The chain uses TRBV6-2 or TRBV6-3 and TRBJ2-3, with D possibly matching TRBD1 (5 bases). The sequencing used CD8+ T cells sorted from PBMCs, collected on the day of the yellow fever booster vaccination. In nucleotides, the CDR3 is TGTGCCAGCAGTTACCGGCAGGGCCTTTACGATACGCAGTATTTT. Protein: CASSYRQGLYDTQYF.